The 10 T cell receptor beta chains reported below all come from one sample, sequenced in a study of identical twins. TCRdb fed the 5' RACE reads into MiXCR, producing one record per CDR3 protein. The table lists 200,000 to 300,000 distinct CDR3 sequences, about 13% of them singletons. These data also formed part of another study, on yellow fever vaccine responses in identical twins.

Sequencing input: memory (CD45RO+) T cells sorted from blood. The origin of the receptors is a woman aged 18 to 35 in good health.

This clonotype was picked up a small number of times. V is TRBV7-9 and J is TRBJ2-7; D not certain. The V and J ends lost 6 bases and 0 bases respectively, with 15 bases between them. The CDR3 is 15 residues long. CDR1 is SEHNR and CDR2 is FQNEAQ in the germline V gene (reference sequence). The CDR3 DNA reads as TGTGCCAGCAGGTTCCCGGTGCTCAGCTCCTACGAGCAGTACTTC. The encoded protein is CASRFPVLSSYEQYF. Full variable domain (outside the CDR3, taken from reference TRBV7-9 and TRBJ2-7): DTGVSQNPRHKITKRGQNVTFRCDPISEHNRLYWYRQTLGQGPEFLTYFQNEAQLEKSRLLSDRFSAERPKGSFSTLEIQRTEQGDSAMYLCASRFPVLSSYEQYFGPGTRLTVT.

The rearrangement links TRBV20-1 to TRBJ2-3, with 9 bases lining up with TRBD2. Germline CDR1 reads DFQATT; CDR2 reads SNEGSKA (reference sequence). With 2 bases clipped from V and 1 base from J, the junction kept 7 bases outside the gene matches. The CDR3 has 16 amino acids. The CDR3 region has the DNA TGCAGTGCTAGATCTCCTGAGCGGGGGGGCACAGATACGCAGTATTTT. Translating it yields CSARSPERGGTDTQYF.

This clonotype was counted many times. The chain carries TRBV10-1 and TRBJ2-7, with 8 bases fitting TRBD2. Germline trimming cut 8 bases from V and 6 bases from J; bases unmatched to any gene: 9. The CDR3 covers 13 residues. The germline CDR1 and CDR2 sequences are WNHNN and SYGVQD (reference sequence). The CDR3 DNA follows: TGCGCCAGCGCGGGGACTAGATGGGGCGAGCAGTACTTC. It translates to CASAGTRWGEQYF.

The rearrangement links TRBV30 to TRBJ2-5; 8 positions match TRBD2. This CDR3 is 11 amino acids long. The germline V gene encodes CDR1 GTSNPN and CDR2 SVGIG (reference sequence). Germline trimming cut 5 bases from V and 6 bases from J; bases unmatched to any gene: 2. The CDR3 sequence: CAWAGGKTQYF. The CDR3 bases are TGTGCCTGGGCGGGGGGAAAGACCCAGTACTTC.

This clonotype has a handful of counts. This chain uses TRBV12-3 or TRBV12-4 with TRBJ1-2; 12 bases align to TRBD1. The CDR3 extends over 18 amino acids. The V gene end was trimmed by 5 bases and the J gene end by 4 bases; junction bases not matched to a gene: 14. CDR3 loop: CASSPVPGQGAPFYGYTF. In DNA form, the CDR3 reads TGTGCCAGCAGTCCCGTCCCGGGACAGGGGGCGCCTTTCTATGGCTACACCTTC.

V is TRBV18 and J is TRBJ2-5; TRBD1 agrees at 9 bases. This CDR3 is built from 14 residues. Germline CDR1 reads KGHSH; CDR2 reads LQKENI. V gave up 3 bases and J gave up 4 bases; unmatched junction bases: 3. The CDR3 reads CASSPPGQGETQYF. The DNA for the CDR3 is TGTGCCAGCTCACCCCCGGGACAGGGAGAGACCCAGTACTTC.

This clonotype was seen more than once but under ten times. J is TRBJ1-2 and V is TRBV20-1; no firm D call. Trimming removed 8 bases from V and 9 bases from J, with 22 bases in between. The CDR3 contains 13 residues. The germline CDR1 and CDR2 sequences are DFQATT and SNEGSKA (reference sequence). The CDR3 loop reads CSSIAYGLKSYTF. CDR3 nucleotides: TGCAGTTCCATAGCGTACGGCTTAAAGAGCTACACCTTC.

The chain joins TRBV20-1 to TRBJ2-7; 11 bases line up with TRBD2. Per germline, CDR1 DFQATT and CDR2 SNEGSKA (reference sequence). This CDR3 contains 13 residues. In nucleotides, the CDR3 is TGCAGACCTACTAGCGGGGGAACCTACGAGCAGTACTTC. It is translated as CRPTSGGTYEQYF.

This clonotype has at least ten counts. The V and J genes are TRBV5-6 and TRBJ2-3, with D perhaps being TRBD1 or TRBD2 (5 bases each). V lost 7 bases, J lost 2 bases, and 11 bases lay in between. From germline, CDR1 is SGHDT and CDR2 YYEEEE. This CDR3 has 13 amino acids. The CDR3 coding sequence is TGTGCCAGCGGGACCTTGGACACAGATACGCAGTATTTT. Protein: CASGTLDTDTQYF.

This clonotype was counted a single time. This chain uses TRBV3-1 with TRBJ1-2, with a weak D call TRBD1 (6 bases). The germline gives CDR1 LGHDT, CDR2 YNNKEL (reference sequence). CDR3 length equals 14 residues. The V end lost 4 bases, the J end lost 0 bases, and 9 bases lay between the germline ends. The CDR3 spells CASSRGQPNYGYTF. The CDR3 nucleotides are TGTGCCAGCAGCCGGGGACAACCTAACTATGGCTACACCTTC. The variable domain in full, completed from reference TRBV3-1 and TRBJ1-2, reads DTAVSQTPKYLVTQMGNDKSIKCEQNLGHDTMYWYKQDSKKFLKIMFSYNNKELIINETVPNRFSPKSPDKAHLNLHINSLELGDSAVYFCASSRGQPNYGYTFGSGTRLTVV.